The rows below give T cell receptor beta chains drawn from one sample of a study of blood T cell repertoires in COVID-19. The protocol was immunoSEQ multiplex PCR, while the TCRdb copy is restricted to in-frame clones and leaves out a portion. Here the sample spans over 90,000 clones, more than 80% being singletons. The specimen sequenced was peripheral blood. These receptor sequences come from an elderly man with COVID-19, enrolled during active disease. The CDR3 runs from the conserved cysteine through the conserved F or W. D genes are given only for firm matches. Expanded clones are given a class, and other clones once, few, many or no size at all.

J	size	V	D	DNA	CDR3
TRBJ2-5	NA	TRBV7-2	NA	TGTGCCAGCAGCTTTTCAGGAAATCAAGAGACCCAGTACTTC	CASSFSGNQETQYF
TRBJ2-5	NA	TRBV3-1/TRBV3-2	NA	TGTGCCAGCAGCCAAGTCGTGGAGACCCAGTACTTC	CASSQVVETQYF
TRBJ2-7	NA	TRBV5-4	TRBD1	TGTGCCAGCAGCTTGGACAGGGGCGAGCAGTACTTC	CASSLDRGEQYF
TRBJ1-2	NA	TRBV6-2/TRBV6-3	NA	TGTGCCAGCAGTTACCAAAGACCCGTTTATAGGGGCTATGGCTACACCTTC	CASSYQRPVYRGYGYTF
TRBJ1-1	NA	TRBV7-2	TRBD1	TGTGCCAGCAGCTCAAGACAGGGGTCGGACACTGAAGCTTTCTTT	CASSSRQGSDTEAFF
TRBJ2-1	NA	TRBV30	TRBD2	TGTGCCTGGAGTGCCGGGACTAGCGGGAGCTCCTACAATGAGCAGTTCTTC	CAWSAGTSGSSYNEQFF
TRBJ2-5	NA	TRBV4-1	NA	TGCGCCAGCAGCTCAGACTACATGAGAGAGACCCAGTACTTC	CASSSDYMRETQYF
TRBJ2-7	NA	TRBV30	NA	TGTGCCTGGAGTTCTAGGACTTCTGGGCCCTACGAGCAGTACTTC	CAWSSRTSGPYEQYF
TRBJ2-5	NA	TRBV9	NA	TGTGCCAGCAGCGTAGCCCCCATTACAGGGTTCGGAGAGACCCAGTACTTC	CASSVAPITGFGETQYF
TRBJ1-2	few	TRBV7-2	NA	TGTGCCAGCAGCTTAGCGGAGAGACAGAACTATGGCTACACCTTC	CASSLAERQNYGYTF
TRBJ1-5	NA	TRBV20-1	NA	TGCAGTGCTAGTTCGGATCAGGGTCAGGGGTATTTTTTCGGCAATCAGCCCCAGCATTTT	CSASSDQGQGYFFGNQPQHF
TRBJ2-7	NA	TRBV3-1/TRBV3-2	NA	TGTGCCAGCAGCCAAAAAAACACATTCTACGAGCAGTACTTC	CASSQKNTFYEQYF
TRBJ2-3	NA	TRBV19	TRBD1	TGTGCCAGTAGTATTCAGGGACAGCGCACAGATACGCAGTATTTT	CASSIQGQRTDTQYF
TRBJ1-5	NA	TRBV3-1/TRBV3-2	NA	TGTGCCAGCAGCCAAGACAGGGCTCATCAGCCCCAGCATTTT	CASSQDRAHQPQHF
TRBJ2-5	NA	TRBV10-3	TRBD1	TGTGCCATCAGTGAGGAGACAGGGGCGGTGGAGACCCAGTACTTC	CAISEETGAVETQYF
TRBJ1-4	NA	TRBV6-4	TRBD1	TGTGCCAGCGATTGGGACCGGGACAGGGAAGAAGAAAAACTGTTTTTT	CASDWDRDREEEKLFF
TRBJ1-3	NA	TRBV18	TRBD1	TGTGCCAGCTCACCACCGGAGGGGGCGACTGGAAACACCATATATTTT	CASSPPEGATGNTIYF
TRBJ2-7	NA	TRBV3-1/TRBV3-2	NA	TGTGCCAGCAGCCAGTCCGGGTCCTACGAGCAGTACTTC	CASSQSGSYEQYF
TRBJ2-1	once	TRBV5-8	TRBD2	TGTGCCAGCAGCTTGCAGGCAGGACTAGCGGGGTGGAATGAGCAGTTCTTC	CASSLQAGLAGWNEQFF
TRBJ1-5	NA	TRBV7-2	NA	TGTGCCAGCAGCTTAGGTTCATGGGCCTCTCGACAGCCCCAGCATTTT	CASSLGSWASRQPQHF